These 13 T cell receptor beta chains share one sample of origin, sequenced in a study of shared clonotypes between healthy human individuals. The method was immunoSEQ multiplex PCR; TCRdb's version includes in-frame clones alone and lacks a portion of them. The repertoire holds about 2.4 million clones, with more than 80% as singletons. The specimen sequenced was naive CD4+ T cells sorted from blood. Subset in this sample: CD45RA+ positively selected. The source of these receptors is a man between 18 and 29 years old in good health.

The rearrangement joins TRBV6-1 to TRBJ2-1, with D unclear. Germline CDR1 MNHNS, CDR2 SASEGT. This CDR3 comprises 13 residues. Trimming took off 0 bases at V and 9 bases at J, with 9 bases between the two ends. The CDR3 coding sequence is TGTGCCAGCAGTGAAGCGGGTATCGGTGAGCAGTTCTTC. Amino acids: CASSEAGIGEQFF.

The genes are TRBV7-8 and TRBJ2-3; 12 bases are a match to TRBD2. The trim removed 4 bases at V and 1 base at J, leaving 6 bases unmatched. The CDR3 has 17 amino acids. Germline V gene data show CDR1 as SGHVS and CDR2 as FQNEAQ. CDR3 in amino acids: CASSSLLAGGGTDTQYF. The CDR3 DNA reads TGTGCCAGCAGCTCCCTGCTAGCGGGAGGGGGCACAGATACGCAGTATTTT.

In regard to this clone: This specimen includes other DNA sequences encoding the same CDR3. V is TRBV10-3 and J is TRBJ1-4, with D uncertain. The CDR3 totals 15 residues. The V end lost 0 bases, the J end lost 0 bases, and 5 bases lay between the germline ends. The germline V gene encodes CDR1 ENHRY and CDR2 SYGVKD. The CDR3 DNA follows: TGTGCCATCAGTGAGTCCCCGGCAACTAATGAAAAACTGTTTTTT. Translated, it gives CAISESPATNEKLFF.

The gene calls are TRBV5-4 and TRBJ2-2; the D is unclear. The CDR3 is 13 residues long. V was cut by 3 bases and J by 9 bases, with 12 bases left in between. The germline V gene has CDR1 SGHNT and CDR2 YYREEE (reference sequence). The CDR3 DNA reads as TGTGCCAGCAGCTGGGCCCTGAGGCGGGAGCTGTTTTTT. This sequence encodes CASSWALRRELFF.

This sequence joins TRBV10-2 and TRBJ2-7, with 10 bases aligning to TRBD2. J lost 5 bases, V lost 0 bases, and 7 bases had no gene match. CDR1 and CDR2 (germline): WSHSY, SAAADI. The CDR3 has 16 residues. CDR3 DNA: TGCGCCAGCAGTGAGTCAGGAGCGGGGGGGCCACACGAGCAGTACTTC. Protein: CASSESGAGGPHEQYF.

This rearrangement joins TRBV2 to TRBJ2-3, with 10 bases fitting TRBD2. J was trimmed by 2 bases and V by 10 bases; bases with no gene match: 9. Germline loops: CDR1 SNHLY, CDR2 FYNNEI. The CDR3 is 15 amino acids. The CDR3 bases are TGTGCCACCTACACTAGCGGGGCTCCCACAGATACGCAGTATTTT. Translated, it gives CATYTSGAPTDTQYF.

In its sample, this clone was seen once. The J gene is TRBJ2-3, the V gene TRBV25-1, with 10 bases identical to TRBD2. CDR3 length equals 14 residues. Germline CDR1 is MGHDK and CDR2 is SYGVNS. Trimming removed 7 bases from V and 3 bases from J; junction bases left unmatched: 4. This CDR3 is CASKASGRTDTQYF. The CDR3 DNA reads as TGTGCCAGCAAGGCTAGCGGGAGAACAGATACGCAGTATTTT.

The rearrangement uses TRBV18 and TRBJ1-5, with D possibly matching TRBD1 (6 bases). This CDR3 spans 15 amino acids. Trimming cost V 2 bases and J 7 bases, with 15 bases left between them. CDR1 and CDR2 from the germline V gene are KGHSH and LQKENI. The CDR3 coding sequence is TGTGCCAGCTCACCAGGCAGGGGTACGGAACAGCCCCAGCATTTT. Translating it yields CASSPGRGTEQPQHF.

The V and J genes are TRBV29-1 and TRBJ1-2; D may be TRBD1 (6 bases). Deletions cut 2 bases from V and 2 bases from J, with 15 bases between. This CDR3 is built from 15 residues. Germline V gives CDR1 SQVTM, CDR2 ANQGSEA. The CDR3 protein is CSVERGSAGNYGYTF. CDR3 nucleotides: TGCAGCGTTGAAAGGGGGTCAGCAGGGAACTATGGCTACACCTTC.

The chain couples TRBV11-2 to TRBJ2-3, with TRBD1 matching over 9 bases. The V gene end was trimmed by 5 bases and the J gene end by 6 bases; junction bases not matched to a gene: 15. The CDR3 loop spans 17 amino acids. Germline assignment: CDR1 SGHAT and CDR2 FQNNGV. The chain's CDR3 is CASSPSGTGTWIDTQYF. CDR3 coding DNA: TGTGCCAGCAGCCCTTCCGGGACAGGGACCTGGATCGATACGCAGTATTTT.

Concerning this clone: The sample holds other DNA sequences that translate to the same CDR3. J is TRBJ1-2 and V is TRBV6-1, with a possible D match to TRBD1 (5 bases). CDR1 and CDR2 from the germline V gene are MNHNS and SASEGT. The length of the CDR3 is 12 residues. The germline V and J ends were trimmed by 6 bases and 4 bases, with 9 bases remaining between them. The CDR3 spells CASSRDSYGYTF. The CDR3 DNA is TGTGCCAGCAGCCGCGACAGCTATGGCTACACCTTC.

The chain uses TRBV7-9 and TRBJ2-2; tentatively, D is TRBD1 or TRBD2 (6 bases each). The V end lost 3 bases, the J end lost 5 bases, and 16 bases lay between the germline ends. The CDR3 runs to 16 residues. Germline CDR1 is SEHNR and CDR2 is FQNEAQ (reference sequence). The CDR3 DNA follows: TGTGCCAGCAGCTTGGATGGGGGGCGTCGAACCGGGGAGCTGTTTTTT. It is translated as CASSLDGGRRTGELFF.

The CDR3 spells CAWSQGHYGYTF. DNA for the CDR3: TGTGCCTGGAGCCAGGGTCACTATGGCTACACCTTC. The chain joins TRBV30 to TRBJ1-2; weak D call: TRBD1 (5 bases). The V and J ends lost 3 bases and 3 bases respectively, with 8 bases between them. The CDR3 covers 12 residues. CDR1 GTSNPN and CDR2 SVGIG come from the germline V gene (reference sequence).